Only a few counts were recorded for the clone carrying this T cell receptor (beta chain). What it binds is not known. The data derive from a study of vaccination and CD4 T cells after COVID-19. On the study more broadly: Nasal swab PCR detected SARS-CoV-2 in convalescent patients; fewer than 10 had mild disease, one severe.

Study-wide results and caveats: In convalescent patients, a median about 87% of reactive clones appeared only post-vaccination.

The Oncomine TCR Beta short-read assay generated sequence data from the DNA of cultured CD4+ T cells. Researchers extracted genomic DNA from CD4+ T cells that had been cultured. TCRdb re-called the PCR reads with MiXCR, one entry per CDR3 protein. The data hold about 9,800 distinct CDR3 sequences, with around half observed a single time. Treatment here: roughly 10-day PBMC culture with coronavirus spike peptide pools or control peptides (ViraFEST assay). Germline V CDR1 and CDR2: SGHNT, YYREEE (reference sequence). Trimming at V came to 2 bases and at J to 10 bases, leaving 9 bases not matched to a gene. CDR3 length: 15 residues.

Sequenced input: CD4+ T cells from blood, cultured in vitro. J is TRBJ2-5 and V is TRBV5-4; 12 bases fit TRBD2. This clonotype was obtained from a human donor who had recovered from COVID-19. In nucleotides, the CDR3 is TGTGCCAGCAGCTTACCGGGACTAGCGGGTCGTGACCAGTACTTC. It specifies CASSLPGLAGRDQYF. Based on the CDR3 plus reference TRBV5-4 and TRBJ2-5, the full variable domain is ETGVTQSPTHLIKTRGQQVTLRCSSQSGHNTVSWYQQALGQGPQFIFQYYREEENGRGNFPPRFSGLQFPNYSSELNVNALELDDSALYLCASSLPGLAGRDQYFGPGTRLLVL.